This T cell receptor (beta chain) was captured by sequencing in a study of blood T cell repertoires in COVID-19. About the study: PBMCs, B-cell-depleted T cells, or T cells provided the cDNA or gDNA that made up the material.

Germline V gene sequence: CDR1 SGHRS, CDR2 YFSETQ. The trim removed 4 bases at V and 1 base at J, leaving 7 bases unmatched. CDR3 length: 15 residues. Some clones are missing from TCRdb's copy, which holds only in-frame ones; the method was immunoSEQ multiplex PCR. The sample carries 200,000 to 300,000 clones, roughly 81% recorded once. Specimen: peripheral blood. The V and J genes are TRBV5-1 and TRBJ2-7; 8 positions match TRBD1. This TCR came from a man aged 45 to 65 with acute or convalescent COVID-19. DNA for the CDR3: TGCGCCAGCAGCGCCCCCGGACAGGGTTCCTACGAGCAGTACTTC. Its protein product is CASSAPGQGSYEQYF. The whole variable domain, filled in from reference TRBV5-1 and TRBJ2-7, reads KAGVTQTPRYLIKTRGQQVTLSCSPISGHRSVSWYQQTPGQGLQFLFEYFSETQRNKGNFPGRFSGRQFSNSRSEMNVSTLELGDSALYLCASSAPGQGSYEQYFGPGTRLTVT.